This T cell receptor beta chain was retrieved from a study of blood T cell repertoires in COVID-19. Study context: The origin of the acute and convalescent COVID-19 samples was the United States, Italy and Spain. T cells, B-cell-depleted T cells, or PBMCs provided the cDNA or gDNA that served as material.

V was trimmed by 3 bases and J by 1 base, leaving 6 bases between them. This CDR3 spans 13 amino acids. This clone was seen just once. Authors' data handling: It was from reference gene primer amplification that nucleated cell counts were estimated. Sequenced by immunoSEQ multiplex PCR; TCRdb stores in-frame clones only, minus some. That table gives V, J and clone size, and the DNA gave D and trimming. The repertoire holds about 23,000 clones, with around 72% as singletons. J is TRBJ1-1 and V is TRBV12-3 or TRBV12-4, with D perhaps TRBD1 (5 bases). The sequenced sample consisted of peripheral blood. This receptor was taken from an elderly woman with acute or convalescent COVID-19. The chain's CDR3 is CASSFDRNTEAFF. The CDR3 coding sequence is TGTGCCAGCAGTTTCGACAGGAACACTGAAGCTTTCTTT.